These 5 T cell receptor beta chains were all obtained from the same sample, sequenced in a study of T cell responses to AZD1222 COVID-19 vaccine (dated by TCRdb to the early 2020s). Libraries were made using the immunoSEQ multiplex PCR assay. TCRdb took this table from immuneACCESS and kept in-frame rearrangements with V and J called. Such tables lack part of the clones; where checked against another copy, unresolved V genes explain under half of the gap, and the rest is unexplained. The sample data list 150,000 or so clones, and approximately 90% of these were observed just once. The top ten hold 1% to 1.5% of the sample. Reading the label with the study, this specimen's time point is: about 28 days (+/-7) after the second vaccine dose. The sequences come from peripheral blood, collected 28 days after the second AZD1222 dose. These receptors came from an adult who received the AZD1222 COVID-19 vaccine.

This clone has more than one count but fewer than ten. The rearrangement joins TRBV28 to TRBJ1-1, with TRBD1 matching over 7 bases. The J segment lost 6 bases and the V segment lost 7 bases, leaving 14 bases of the junction unmatched. CDR1 is MDHEN and CDR2 is SYDVKM in the germline V gene. The CDR3 runs to 15 residues. As DNA, the CDR3 is TGTGCCAGCATCCACTCCAGGGGGAAGAGGTCTGAAGCTTTCTTT. Translating gives CASIHSRGKRSEAFF.

The genes are TRBV7-8 and TRBJ2-1; 8 nucleotides agree with TRBD2. In germline, CDR1 is SGHVS, CDR2 FQNEAQ. The CDR3 length is 12 residues. V lost 2 bases, J lost 9 bases, and 0 bases stayed unmatched. DNA for the CDR3: TGTGCCAGCAGCTTAAGCGGGGGTGAGCAGTTCTTC. Its protein product is CASSLSGGEQFF.

The CDR3 loop reads CASSLADTQYF. In DNA form, the CDR3 reads TGTGCCAGCAGCTTGGCAGATACGCAGTATTTT. V gene TRBV5-4 combines with J gene TRBJ2-3; D gene uncertain. V lost 0 bases to trimming and J lost 4 bases, with 0 bases between them. CDR3 size: 11 residues. Germline CDR1 is SGHNT and CDR2 is YYREEE (reference sequence). Full variable domain (rest looked up from reference TRBV5-4 and TRBJ2-3): ETGVTQSPTHLIKTRGQQVTLRCSSQSGHNTVSWYQQALGQGPQFIFQYYREEENGRGNFPPRFSGLQFPNYSSELNVNALELDDSALYLCASSLADTQYFGPGTRLTVL.

This chain joins TRBV10-1 and TRBJ2-1; TRBD2 matches at 11 bases. CDR3 size: 17 residues. J lost 6 bases, V lost 3 bases, and 10 bases had no gene match. CDR1 and CDR2 (germline): WNHNN, SYGVQD (reference sequence). In nucleotides, the CDR3 is TGCGCCAGCAGTGAACTAGCGGGAGAAGGCAGCATCAATGAGCAGTTCTTC. Translating it yields CASSELAGEGSINEQFF.

The chain joins TRBV19 to TRBJ1-5; D possibly corresponds to TRBD1 (5 bases). Germline CDR1 and CDR2: LNHDA and SQIVND (reference sequence). V lost 3 bases and J 7 bases, leaving 10 bases between the germline ends. This CDR3 comprises 13 residues. The CDR3 DNA reads as TGTGCCAGTAGTATGGCAGGGTTGCAGCCCCAGCATTTT. This translates into CASSMAGLQPQHF.